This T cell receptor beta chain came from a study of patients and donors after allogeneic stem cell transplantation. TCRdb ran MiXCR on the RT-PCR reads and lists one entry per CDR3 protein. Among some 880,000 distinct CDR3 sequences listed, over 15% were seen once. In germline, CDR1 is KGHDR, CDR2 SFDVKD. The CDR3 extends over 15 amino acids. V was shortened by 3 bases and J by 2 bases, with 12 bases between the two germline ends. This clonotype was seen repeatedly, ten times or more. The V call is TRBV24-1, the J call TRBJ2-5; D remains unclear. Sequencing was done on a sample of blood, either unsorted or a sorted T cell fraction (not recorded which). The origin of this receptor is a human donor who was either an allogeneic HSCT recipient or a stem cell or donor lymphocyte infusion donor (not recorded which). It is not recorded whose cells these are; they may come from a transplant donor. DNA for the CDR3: TGTGCCACCAGTGATGAACTGTCTCTACAAGAGACCCAGTACTTC. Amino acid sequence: CATSDELSLQETQYF.